These 18 T cell receptor beta chains came from one sample sequenced in a study of graft-versus-host responses after intestinal transplantation. Which antigens these TCRs recognize remains unknown. Only in-frame clones appear in the TCRdb table, and some are missing; sequencing was by immunoSEQ multiplex PCR. The repertoire holds more than 65,000 clones, with roughly 91% as singletons. The sample in question was unstimulated CD4+ T cells sorted from spleen or lymph node cells, obtained before intestinal transplant. These receptors all come from a human donor who received an intestinal transplant.

This rearrangement joins TRBV5-4 to TRBJ1-5; D not resolved. Deletions cut 2 bases from V and 3 bases from J, with 21 bases between. Germline V gene data show CDR1 as SGHNT and CDR2 as YYREEE (reference sequence). This CDR3 region has 18 residues. The CDR3 bases are TGTGCCAGCAGCTTTAAGGCAGGAAGTGGAGGGAACAATCAGCCCCAGCATTTT. Its translation: CASSFKAGSGGNNQPQHF.

The chain couples TRBV7-3 to TRBJ2-3; 10 positions match TRBD2. Germline V gene lookup returns CDR1 SGHTA and CDR2 FQGTGA. This CDR3 comprises 17 residues. V lost 1 base, J lost 4 bases, and 8 bases stayed unmatched. The CDR3 DNA sequence: TGTGCCAGCAGCTTAAGAATACCTAGCGGGAGTCCAGATACGCAGTATTTT. It translates to CASSLRIPSGSPDTQYF.

The CDR3: CASSPRAGGETQYF. For the CDR3, the DNA is TGTGCCAGCTCACCGAGGGCAGGGGGAGAGACCCAGTACTTC. The J gene is TRBJ2-5, the V gene TRBV18; TRBD1 aligns across 7 bases. Germline V gives CDR1 KGHSH, CDR2 LQKENI. V shed 3 bases and J 4 bases; nucleotides not matched to a gene: 5. CDR3 length: 14 amino acids.

V is TRBV30 and J is TRBJ2-5, with TRBD1 matching over 10 bases. J was trimmed by 3 bases and V by 2 bases; bases with no gene match: 6. CDR1 is GTSNPN, CDR2 SVGIG, per germline (reference sequence). The CDR3 is made up of 15 amino acids. The CDR3 region has the DNA TGTGCCTGGAGTCCGGCGGGACAGGGGAAAGAGACCCAGTACTTC. Residues: CAWSPAGQGKETQYF.

The chain recombines TRBV2 with TRBJ2-5; no reliable D call. Germline CDR1 reads SNHLY; CDR2 reads FYNNEI. V gave up 7 bases and J gave up 5 bases, with 14 bases separating them. The length of the CDR3 is 13 residues. The CDR3 loop is CASKLALGETQYF. The DNA for the CDR3 is TGTGCCAGCAAGTTGGCGCTCGGGGAGACCCAGTACTTC.

V and J are TRBV6-1 and TRBJ1-1; D remains ambiguous. The V gene's germline CDR1 is MNHNS and CDR2 SASEGT. The ends were cut back, 5 bases at V and 6 bases at J, with 13 bases in the middle. The CDR3 covers 13 residues. DNA for the CDR3: TGTGCCAGCAGTTATAGACCAGAGGCTGAAGCTTTCTTT. This encodes CASSYRPEAEAFF.

This clone was observed a single time. The rearrangement links TRBV7-8 to TRBJ2-1; 11 bases match TRBD2. Germline V gives CDR1 SGHVS, CDR2 FQNEAQ. The CDR3 loop spans 16 amino acids. With 3 bases clipped from V and 6 bases from J, the junction kept 7 bases outside the gene matches. CDR3 sequence: CASSLPSGRLSNEQFF. CDR3 sequence (DNA): TGTGCCAGCAGCTTGCCTAGCGGGAGGTTGAGCAATGAGCAGTTCTTC.

The chain has TRBV4-1 and TRBJ2-3, with D uncertain. This CDR3 has 12 residues. Germline CDR1 reads MGHRA; CDR2 reads YSYEKL. V was cut by 4 bases and J by 6 bases, with 8 bases left in between. The DNA of the CDR3 is TGCGCCAGCAGCCTCAGAGGCGATACGCAGTATTTT. Translated, it gives CASSLRGDTQYF.

The rearrangement joins TRBV10-2 to TRBJ1-5, with 7 bases lining up with TRBD1. V shed 11 bases and J 3 bases; nucleotides not matched to a gene: 10. This CDR3 is built from 14 residues. Germline values: CDR1 WSHSY, CDR2 SAAADI. For the CDR3, the DNA is TGCGCCGACGCGTACGACAGGGACAATCAGCCCCAGCATTTT. Its translation is CADAYDRDNQPQHF.

J is TRBJ2-7 and V is TRBV10-3; 12 nucleotides line up with TRBD2. This CDR3 is 15 amino acids long. Per the germline V gene, CDR1 is ENHRY and CDR2 is SYGVKD. The ends lost 6 bases at V and 7 bases at J; junction bases unmatched: 10. The CDR3 protein is CAISLTSGSSWEQYF. CDR3 nucleotides: TGTGCCATCAGCCTGACTAGCGGGAGTAGTTGGGAGCAGTACTTC.

The chain uses TRBV2 and TRBJ1-2; 8 nucleotides agree with TRBD1. The CDR3 sequence is 14 residues long. Germline lookup yields CDR1 SNHLY and CDR2 FYNNEI. J was trimmed by 7 bases and V by 5 bases; bases with no gene match: 9. The CDR3 spells CASSRQQGEGGYTF. Here the CDR3 DNA reads TGTGCCAGCAGTCGACAACAGGGGGAGGGTGGCTACACCTTC.

The rearrangement uses TRBV30 and TRBJ1-6; perhaps TRBD1 as D (5 bases). Trimming shortened V by 0 bases and J by 4 bases, and 10 bases separated the two germline ends. Per germline, CDR1 GTSNPN and CDR2 SVGIG (reference sequence). The CDR3 loop spans 15 amino acids. The CDR3 reads CAWSVRGIYNSPLHF. In nucleotides, the CDR3 is TGTGCCTGGAGTGTACGGGGGATATATAATTCACCCCTCCACTTT. Together with reference TRBV30 and TRBJ1-6, the CDR3 gives the full variable domain: SQTIHQWPATLVQPVGSPLSLECTVEGTSNPNLYWYRQAAGRGLQLLFYSVGIGQISSEVPQNLSASRPQDRQFILSSKKLLLSDSGFYLCAWSVRGIYNSPLHFGNGTRLTVT.

The chain uses TRBV7-3 and TRBJ1-3; D perhaps matches TRBD1 (5 bases). Germline CDR1 reads SGHTA; CDR2 reads FQGTGA. V was pared by 2 bases and J by 0 bases, with 14 bases between. This CDR3 contains 17 residues. CDR3 nucleotides: TGTGCCAGCAGCTTAGGCCCAGGGCATACCTCTGGAAACACCATATATTTT. This translates into CASSLGPGHTSGNTIYF.

V and J are TRBV6-5 and TRBJ1-1; D call uncertain. The CDR3 runs 12 residues. Trimming removed 2 bases at V and 10 bases at J, with 11 bases between. The germline V gene encodes CDR1 MNHEY and CDR2 SVGAGI. This CDR3 reads CASSYPGSGAFF. The CDR3 DNA reads TGTGCCAGCAGTTACCCAGGCAGTGGAGCTTTCTTT.

The chain employs TRBV28 and TRBJ1-3; TRBD1 aligns across 8 bases. With V trimmed by 6 bases and J by 1 base, 8 bases remained unmatched. The CDR3 has 16 residues. Germline V gene data show CDR1 as MDHEN and CDR2 as SYDVKM. The CDR3 DNA reads TGTGCCAGCAGATACAGGGGGGTCCAATCTGGAAACACCATATATTTT. Protein: CASRYRGVQSGNTIYF.

The CDR3 protein is CASTAQGKRSNYGYTF. CDR3 in DNA: TGTGCCAGCACCGCACAGGGGAAAAGGTCGAACTATGGCTACACCTTC. The chain carries TRBV28 and TRBJ1-2; 7 bases are shared with TRBD1. Germline V gives CDR1 MDHEN, CDR2 SYDVKM. V lost 7 bases, J lost 2 bases, and 13 bases stayed unmatched. This CDR3 has 16 amino acids.

In this sample, this clone turned up a few times. The chain employs TRBV9 and TRBJ2-3; 8 bases match TRBD2. V dropped 1 base and J dropped 4; count of bases not matched to a gene: 5. CDR1 is SGDLS and CDR2 is YYNGEE in the germline V gene. The CDR3 is made up of 15 amino acids. CDR3 protein: CASSVNSGGPDTQYF. CDR3 sequence (DNA): TGTGCCAGCAGCGTAAACAGCGGGGGCCCAGATACGCAGTATTTT.

The rearrangement links TRBV6-1 to TRBJ2-3; 14 positions agree with TRBD2. Germline CDR1 is MNHNS and CDR2 is SASEGT. The CDR3 is made up of 15 amino acids. Trimming cost V 6 bases and J 6 bases; bases outside gene matches: 5. The CDR3 is CASRGLAGARDTQYF. CDR3 DNA sequence: TGTGCCAGCAGGGGACTAGCGGGGGCCAGGGATACGCAGTATTTT.